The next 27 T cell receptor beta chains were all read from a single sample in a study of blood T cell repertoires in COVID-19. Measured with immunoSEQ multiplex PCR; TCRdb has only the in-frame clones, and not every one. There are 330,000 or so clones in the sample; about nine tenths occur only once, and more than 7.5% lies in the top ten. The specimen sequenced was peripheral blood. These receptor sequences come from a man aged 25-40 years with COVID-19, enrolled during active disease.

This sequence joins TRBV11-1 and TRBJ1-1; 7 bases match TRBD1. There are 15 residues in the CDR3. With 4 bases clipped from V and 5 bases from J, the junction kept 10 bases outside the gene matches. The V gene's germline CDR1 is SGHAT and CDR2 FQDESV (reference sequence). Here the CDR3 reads CASSSRDRFSTEAFF. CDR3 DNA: TGTGCCAGCAGCTCCCGGGACAGATTTTCAACTGAAGCTTTCTTT.

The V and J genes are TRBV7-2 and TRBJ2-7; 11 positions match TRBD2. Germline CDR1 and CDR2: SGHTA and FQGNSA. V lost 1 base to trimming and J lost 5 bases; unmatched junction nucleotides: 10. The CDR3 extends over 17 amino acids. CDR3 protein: CASSLVQGLAGSNEQYF. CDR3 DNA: TGTGCCAGCAGCTTAGTCCAAGGACTAGCGGGTTCTAACGAGCAGTACTTC.

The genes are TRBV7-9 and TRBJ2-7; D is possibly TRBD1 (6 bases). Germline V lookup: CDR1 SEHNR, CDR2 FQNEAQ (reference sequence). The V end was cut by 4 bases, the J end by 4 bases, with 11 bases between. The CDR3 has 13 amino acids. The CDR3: CASSYGTPYEQYF. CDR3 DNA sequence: TGTGCCAGCAGCTACGGGACACCTTACGAGCAGTACTTC.

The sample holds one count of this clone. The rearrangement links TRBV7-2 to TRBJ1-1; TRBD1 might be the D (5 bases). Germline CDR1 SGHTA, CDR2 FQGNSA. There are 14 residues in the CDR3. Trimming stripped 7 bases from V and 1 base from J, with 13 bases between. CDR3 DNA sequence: TGTGCCAGCACCCCCGACAGCTGGAACACTGAAGCTTTCTTT. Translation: CASTPDSWNTEAFF.

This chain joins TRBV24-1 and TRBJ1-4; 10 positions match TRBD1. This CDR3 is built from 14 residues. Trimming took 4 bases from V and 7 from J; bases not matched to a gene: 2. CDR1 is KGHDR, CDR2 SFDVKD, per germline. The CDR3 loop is CATSEGTGAEKLFF. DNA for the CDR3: TGTGCCACCAGTGAAGGGACAGGGGCTGAAAAACTGTTTTTT.

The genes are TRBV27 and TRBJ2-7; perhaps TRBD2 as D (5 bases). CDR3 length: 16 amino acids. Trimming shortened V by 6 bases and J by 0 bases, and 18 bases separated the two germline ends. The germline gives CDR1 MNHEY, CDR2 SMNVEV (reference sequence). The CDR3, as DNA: TGTGCCAGCAGGCCTCCCCGAGAGGGAAGCTCCTACGAGCAGTACTTC. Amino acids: CASRPPREGSSYEQYF.

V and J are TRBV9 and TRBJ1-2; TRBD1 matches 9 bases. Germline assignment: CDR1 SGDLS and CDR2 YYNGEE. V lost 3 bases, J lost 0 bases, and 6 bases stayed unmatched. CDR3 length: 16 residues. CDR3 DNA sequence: TGTGCCAGCAGCGGTTATGGACAGGGGACTAACTATGGCTACACCTTC. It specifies CASSGYGQGTNYGYTF.

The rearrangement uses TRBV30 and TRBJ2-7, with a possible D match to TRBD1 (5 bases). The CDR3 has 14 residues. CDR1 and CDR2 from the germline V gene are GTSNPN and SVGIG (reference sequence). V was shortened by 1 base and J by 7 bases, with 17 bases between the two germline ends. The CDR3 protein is CAWSAAQALREQYF. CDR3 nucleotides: TGTGCCTGGAGTGCGGCACAGGCCTTAAGGGAGCAGTACTTC.

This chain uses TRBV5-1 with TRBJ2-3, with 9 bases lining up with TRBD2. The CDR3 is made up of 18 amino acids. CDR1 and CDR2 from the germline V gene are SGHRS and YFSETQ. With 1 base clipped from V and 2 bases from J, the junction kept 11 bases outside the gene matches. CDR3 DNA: TGCGCCAGCAGCTTGTTGACTAGCGGAAAATATTTCACAGATACGCAGTATTTT. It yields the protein CASSLLTSGKYFTDTQYF.

The CDR3 here is CASSRAGGENFGYGYTF. In nucleotides, the CDR3 is TGTGCCAGCAGCCGCGCAGGGGGCGAGAATTTTGGCTATGGCTACACCTTC. The chain couples TRBV9 to TRBJ1-2; 8 bases are a match to TRBD1. With 4 bases clipped from V and 4 bases from J, the junction kept 15 bases outside the gene matches. The CDR3 length is 17 residues. The germline gives CDR1 SGDLS, CDR2 YYNGEE. The complete variable domain, with remaining parts taken from reference TRBV9 and TRBJ1-2, reads DSGVTQTPKHLITATGQRVTLRCSPRSGDLSVYWYQQSLDQGLQFLIQYYNGEERAKGNILERFSAQQFPDLHSELNLSSLELGDSALYFCASSRAGGENFGYGYTFGSGTRLTVV.

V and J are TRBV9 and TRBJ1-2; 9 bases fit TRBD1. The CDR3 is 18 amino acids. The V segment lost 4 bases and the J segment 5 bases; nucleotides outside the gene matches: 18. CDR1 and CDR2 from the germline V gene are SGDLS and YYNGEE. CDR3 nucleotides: TGTGCCAGCAGCCCCGGGACAGGGTTCCTTTCCCCAGTATATGGCTACACCTTC. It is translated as CASSPGTGFLSPVYGYTF. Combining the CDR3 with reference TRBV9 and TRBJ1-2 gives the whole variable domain DSGVTQTPKHLITATGQRVTLRCSPRSGDLSVYWYQQSLDQGLQFLIQYYNGEERAKGNILERFSAQQFPDLHSELNLSSLELGDSALYFCASSPGTGFLSPVYGYTFGSGTRLTVV.

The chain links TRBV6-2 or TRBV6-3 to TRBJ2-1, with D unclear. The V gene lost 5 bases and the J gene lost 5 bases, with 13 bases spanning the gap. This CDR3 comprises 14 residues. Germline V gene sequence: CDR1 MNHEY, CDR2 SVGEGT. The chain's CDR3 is CASSGDRFDNEQFF. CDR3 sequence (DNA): TGTGCCAGCAGTGGAGATAGGTTCGACAATGAGCAGTTCTTC.

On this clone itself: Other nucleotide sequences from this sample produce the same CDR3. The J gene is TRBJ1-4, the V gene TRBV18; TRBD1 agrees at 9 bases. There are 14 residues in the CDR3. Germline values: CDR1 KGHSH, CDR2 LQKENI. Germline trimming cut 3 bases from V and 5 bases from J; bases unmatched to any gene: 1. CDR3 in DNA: TGTGCCAGCTCACCGGGACAGGGCAATGAAAAACTGTTTTTT. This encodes CASSPGQGNEKLFF.

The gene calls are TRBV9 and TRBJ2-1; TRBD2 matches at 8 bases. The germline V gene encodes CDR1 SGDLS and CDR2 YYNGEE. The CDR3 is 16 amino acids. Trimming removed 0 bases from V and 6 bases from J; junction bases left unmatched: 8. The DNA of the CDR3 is TGTGCCAGCAGCGTAGTCGGGACTAGTCCTTCCAATGAGCAGTTCTTC. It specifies CASSVVGTSPSNEQFF.

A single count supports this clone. The CDR3 loop is CSVEDLPGSIYGYTF. The CDR3 nucleotides are TGCAGCGTTGAAGATTTACCCGGGAGCATCTATGGCTACACCTTC. The chain has TRBV29-1 and TRBJ1-2; D gene ambiguous. The CDR3 has 15 amino acids. Germline lookup yields CDR1 SQVTM and CDR2 ANQGSEA. The germline V and J ends were trimmed by 0 bases and 4 bases, with 15 bases remaining between them.

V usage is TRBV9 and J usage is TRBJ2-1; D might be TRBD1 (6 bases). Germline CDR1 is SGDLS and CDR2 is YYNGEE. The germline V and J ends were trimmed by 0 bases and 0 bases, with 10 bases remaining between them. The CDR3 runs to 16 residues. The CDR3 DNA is TGTGCCAGCAGCGTAGTTCAGGGGAGCTCCTACAATGAGCAGTTCTTC. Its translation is CASSVVQGSSYNEQFF. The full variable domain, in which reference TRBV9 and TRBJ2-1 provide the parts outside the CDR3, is DSGVTQTPKHLITATGQRVTLRCSPRSGDLSVYWYQQSLDQGLQFLIQYYNGEERAKGNILERFSAQQFPDLHSELNLSSLELGDSALYFCASSVVQGSSYNEQFFGPGTRLTVL.

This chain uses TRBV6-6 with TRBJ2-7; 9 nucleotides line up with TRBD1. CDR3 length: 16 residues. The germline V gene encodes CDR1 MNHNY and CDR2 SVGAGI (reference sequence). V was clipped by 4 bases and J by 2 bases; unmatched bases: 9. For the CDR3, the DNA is TGTGCCAGCAGTTTCCTACCGGGACAGGGCCCCTACGAGCAGTACTTC. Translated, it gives CASSFLPGQGPYEQYF.

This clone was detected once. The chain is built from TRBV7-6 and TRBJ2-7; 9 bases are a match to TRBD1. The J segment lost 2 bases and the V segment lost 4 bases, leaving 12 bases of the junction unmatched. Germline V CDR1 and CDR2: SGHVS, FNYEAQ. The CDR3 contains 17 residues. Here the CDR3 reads CASSSYTGTGSPYEQYF. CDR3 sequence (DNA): TGTGCCAGCAGCTCCTATACCGGGACAGGGAGTCCCTACGAGCAGTACTTC. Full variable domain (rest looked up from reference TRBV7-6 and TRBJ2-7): GAGVSQSPRYKVTKRGQDVALRCDPISGHVSLYWYRQALGQGPEFLTYFNYEAQQDKSGLPNDRFSAERPEGSISTLTIQRTEQRDSAMYRCASSSYTGTGSPYEQYFGPGTRLTVT.

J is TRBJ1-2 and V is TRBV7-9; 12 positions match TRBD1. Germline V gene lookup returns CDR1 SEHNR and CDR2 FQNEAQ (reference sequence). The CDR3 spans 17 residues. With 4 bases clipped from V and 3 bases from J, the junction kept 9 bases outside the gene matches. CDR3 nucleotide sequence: TGTGCCAGCAGCTCTCCGGGACAGGGGGCAAGTGACTATGGCTACACCTTC. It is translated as CASSSPGQGASDYGYTF.

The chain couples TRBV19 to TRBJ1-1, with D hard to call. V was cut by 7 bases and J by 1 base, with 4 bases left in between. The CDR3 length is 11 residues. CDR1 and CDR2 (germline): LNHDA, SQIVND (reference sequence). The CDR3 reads CASTENTEAFF. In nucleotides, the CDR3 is TGTGCCAGTACAGAGAACACTGAAGCTTTCTTT.

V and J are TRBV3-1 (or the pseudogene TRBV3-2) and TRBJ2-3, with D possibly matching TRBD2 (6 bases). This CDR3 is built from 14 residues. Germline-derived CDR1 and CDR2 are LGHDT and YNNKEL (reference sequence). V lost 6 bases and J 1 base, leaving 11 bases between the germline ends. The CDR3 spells CASRAGPRTDTQYF. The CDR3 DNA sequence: TGTGCCAGCAGGGCGGGGCCACGCACAGATACGCAGTATTTT.

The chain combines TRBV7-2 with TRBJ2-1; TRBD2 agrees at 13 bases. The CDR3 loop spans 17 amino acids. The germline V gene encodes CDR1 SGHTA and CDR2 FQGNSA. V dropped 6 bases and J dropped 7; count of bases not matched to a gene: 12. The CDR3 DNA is TGTGCCAGCAGGTCCGGGGGGGGGACTAGCGGGATGAATGAGCAGTTCTTC. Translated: CASRSGGGTSGMNEQFF.

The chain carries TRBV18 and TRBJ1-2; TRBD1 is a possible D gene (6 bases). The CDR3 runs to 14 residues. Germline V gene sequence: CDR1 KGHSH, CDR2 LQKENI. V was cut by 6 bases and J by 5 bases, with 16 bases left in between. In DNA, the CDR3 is TGTGCCAGCTCGCTGGATACAGGGAGTTATGGCTACACCTTC. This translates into CASSLDTGSYGYTF.

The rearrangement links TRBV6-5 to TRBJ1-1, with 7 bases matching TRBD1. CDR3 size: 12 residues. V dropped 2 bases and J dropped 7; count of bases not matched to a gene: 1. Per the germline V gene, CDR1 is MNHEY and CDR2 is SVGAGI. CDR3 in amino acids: CASSYRQGEAFF. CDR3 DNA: TGTGCCAGCAGTTACAGACAGGGTGAAGCTTTCTTT.

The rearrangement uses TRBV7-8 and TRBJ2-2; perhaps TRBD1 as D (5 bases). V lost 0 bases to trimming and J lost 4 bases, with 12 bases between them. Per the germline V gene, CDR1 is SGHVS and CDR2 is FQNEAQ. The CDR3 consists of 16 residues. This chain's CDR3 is CASSLAQTELTGELFF. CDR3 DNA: TGTGCCAGCAGCTTAGCACAGACAGAACTCACCGGGGAGCTGTTTTTT.

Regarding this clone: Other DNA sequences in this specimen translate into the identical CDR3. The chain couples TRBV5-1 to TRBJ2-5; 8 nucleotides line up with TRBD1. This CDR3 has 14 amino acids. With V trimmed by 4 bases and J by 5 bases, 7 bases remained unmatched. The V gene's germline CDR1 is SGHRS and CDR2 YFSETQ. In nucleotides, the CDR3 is TGCGCCAGCAGCCTGGACAGGGTCGGGGAGACCCAGTACTTC. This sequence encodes CASSLDRVGETQYF.

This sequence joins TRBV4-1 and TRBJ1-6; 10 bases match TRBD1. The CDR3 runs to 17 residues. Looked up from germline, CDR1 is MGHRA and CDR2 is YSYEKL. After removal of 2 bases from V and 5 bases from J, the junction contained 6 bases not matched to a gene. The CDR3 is CASSQPDRGRDNSPLHF. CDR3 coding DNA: TGCGCCAGCAGCCAACCCGACAGGGGGCGAGATAATTCACCCCTCCACTTT.